The clone carrying this TCR beta chain was detected a few times. Its antigen remains unidentified. With listed TCR primers and previously described methods, bulk TCR libraries were prepared. TCRdb re-called the PCR reads with MiXCR, one entry per CDR3 protein. The sample lists a few hundred thousand distinct CDR3 sequences; 25% were seen once. The V gene's germline CDR1 is SGHNT and CDR2 YYREEE (reference sequence). The CDR3 runs to 14 residues. V lost 5 bases to trimming and J lost 3 bases, with 15 bases between them. Libraries used about 20,000 to 1,100,000 sorted naive CD8 T cells and 10%, 30% or 50% RNA input. The source of the sample is a study of molecular identifiers for immune sequencing clone quantification. Study-wide results and caveats: Effector cells kept over 98% of their molecules in clones above 20 RNA copies, while naive cells kept under 1% there.

The sequence was obtained from a human donor in good health. Some libraries in this study had Jurkat cell RNA spiked in. The rearrangement links TRBV5-4 to TRBJ2-7; TRBD2 is a possible D gene (6 bases). The sample taken for sequencing was naive CD8+ T cells from blood, with Jurkat cell RNA spiked in. Subset meaning: FACS-sorted CD8+CD4-CCR7+CD45RA+ naive T cells. DNA for the CDR3: TGTGCCAGCAGTTCTCTTCAGGGAGGCTACGAGCAGTACTTC. Translated: CASSSLQGGYEQYF.